This T cell receptor (beta chain) was identified in a study of cytomegalovirus exposure and HLA in healthy donors. The PCR made use of 60 Vbeta and 13 Jbeta primers. Profiled with immunoSEQ multiplex PCR; TCRdb holds only in-frame clones, not every one. This sample has approximately 160,000 clones, with approximately 80% found just once. This sequence was found in a man aged 25 to 40 in good health and CMV-seropositive. The material sequenced was PBMCs.

The CDR3 DNA follows: TGTGCCAGCAGTTTTGGACAATCTTCCTACAATGAGCAGTTCTTC. It codes for CASSFGQSSYNEQFF. This chain links TRBV6-5 with TRBJ2-1; the D gene is possibly TRBD1 (5 bases). CDR3 length: 15 amino acids. V dropped 4 bases and J dropped 1 base, with 11 bases sitting between them. Germline CDR1 MNHEY, CDR2 SVGAGI.